This is a list of T cell receptor beta chains from one sample in a study of T cell responses to AZD1222 COVID-19 vaccine. Measured with immunoSEQ multiplex PCR; TCRdb has only the in-frame clones, and not every one. The data show tens of thousands of clones, roughly 90% seen once. The sample consisted of peripheral blood, taken 28 days after the second AZD1222 dose. The receptor source for this set is an adult who received the AZD1222 COVID-19 vaccine. Both conserved end residues are part of each CDR3. D genes are given only for firm matches. Clone size appears in some rows only: once, few, many, or a class for an expanded clone.

J gene: TRBJ1-2; clone size: .; V gene: TRBV27; D gene: .; CDR3 protein: CASSFGPGIYGYTF; CDR3 DNA: TGTGCCAGCAGTTTCGGTCCAGGCATCTATGGCTACACCTTC
J gene: TRBJ1-2; clone size: few; V gene: TRBV19; D gene: TRBD1; CDR3 protein: CASSPTGSNYGYTF; CDR3 DNA: TGTGCCAGTAGCCCGACAGGGTCTAACTATGGCTACACCTTC
J gene: TRBJ2-5; clone size: .; V gene: TRBV6-1; D gene: TRBD1; CDR3 protein: CASSDRDRGGPYF; CDR3 DNA: TGTGCCAGCAGTGACCGGGACAGGGGGGGTCCGTACTTC
J gene: TRBJ1-5; clone size: few; V gene: TRBV10-3; D gene: .; CDR3 protein: CAISEQDYQPQHF; CDR3 DNA: TGTGCCATCAGCGAACAAGATTATCAGCCCCAGCATTTT
J gene: TRBJ1-1; clone size: once; V gene: TRBV18; D gene: .; CDR3 protein: CASSPQWDMNTEAFF; CDR3 DNA: TGTGCCAGCTCACCCCAGTGGGATATGAACACTGAAGCTTTCTTT
J gene: TRBJ2-7; clone size: .; V gene: TRBV5-1; D gene: TRBD1; CDR3 protein: CASSWGLPGQGSYEQYF; CDR3 DNA: TGCGCCAGCAGCTGGGGTTTACCGGGACAGGGGTCCTACGAGCAGTACTTC
J gene: TRBJ2-3; clone size: .; V gene: TRBV7-9; D gene: TRBD2; CDR3 protein: CASRQVGEGLDTQYF; CDR3 DNA: TGTGCCAGCAGGCAAGTGGGGGAGGGCCTGGATACGCAGTATTTT
J gene: TRBJ2-5; clone size: few; V gene: TRBV4-2; D gene: .; CDR3 protein: CASSHGGDVATQYF; CDR3 DNA: TGTGCCAGCAGCCACGGGGGAGACGTGGCGACCCAGTACTTC
J gene: TRBJ1-5; clone size: .; V gene: TRBV3-1/TRBV3-2; D gene: .; CDR3 protein: CASSQDRAQPQHF; CDR3 DNA: TGTGCCAGCAGCCAAGATAGAGCGCAGCCCCAGCATTTT
J gene: TRBJ2-7; clone size: .; V gene: TRBV5-1; D gene: .; CDR3 protein: CASSPRTGGFSYEQYF; CDR3 DNA: TGCGCCAGCAGCCCTCGGACCGGGGGTTTCTCCTACGAGCAGTACTTC
J gene: TRBJ2-3; clone size: .; V gene: TRBV19; D gene: .; CDR3 protein: CASRGLTSTDTQYF; CDR3 DNA: TGTGCCAGCCGGGGACTCACTAGCACAGATACGCAGTATTTT
J gene: TRBJ2-5; clone size: .; V gene: TRBV9; D gene: TRBD2; CDR3 protein: CASSVGVRGALQETQYF; CDR3 DNA: TGTGCCAGCAGCGTAGGAGTGCGGGGGGCCCTCCAAGAGACCCAGTACTTC
J gene: TRBJ1-5; clone size: .; V gene: TRBV6-5; D gene: .; CDR3 protein: CASSTQGSNQPQHF; CDR3 DNA: TGTGCCAGCAGTACTCAAGGCAGCAATCAGCCCCAGCATTTT